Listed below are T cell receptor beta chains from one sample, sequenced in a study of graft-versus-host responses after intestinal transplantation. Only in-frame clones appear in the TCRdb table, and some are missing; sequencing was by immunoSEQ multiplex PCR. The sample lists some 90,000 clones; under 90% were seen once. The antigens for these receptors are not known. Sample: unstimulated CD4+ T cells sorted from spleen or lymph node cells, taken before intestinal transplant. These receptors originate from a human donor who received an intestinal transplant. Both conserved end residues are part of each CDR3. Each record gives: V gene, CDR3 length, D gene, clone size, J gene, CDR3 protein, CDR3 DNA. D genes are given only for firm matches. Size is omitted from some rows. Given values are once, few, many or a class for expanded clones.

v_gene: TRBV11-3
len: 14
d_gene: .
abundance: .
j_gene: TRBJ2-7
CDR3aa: CASSLDPVSYEQYF
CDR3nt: TGTGCCAGCAGCTTAGATCCCGTCTCCTACGAGCAGTACTTC

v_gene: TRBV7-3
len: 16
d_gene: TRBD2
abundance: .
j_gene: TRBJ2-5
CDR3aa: CASSLGLAGGQETQYF
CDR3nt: TGTGCCAGCAGCTTGGGACTAGCGGGGGGGCAAGAGACCCAGTACTTC

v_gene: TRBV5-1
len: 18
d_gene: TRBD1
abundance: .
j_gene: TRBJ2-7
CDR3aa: CASTEWDSSQRSSYEQYF
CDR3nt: TGCGCCAGCACCGAATGGGACAGCAGCCAAAGGAGCTCCTACGAGCAGTACTTC

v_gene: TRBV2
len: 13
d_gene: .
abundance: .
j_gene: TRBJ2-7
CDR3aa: CASTEEPAYEQYF
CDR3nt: TGTGCCAGCACCGAAGAGCCCGCCTACGAGCAGTACTTC

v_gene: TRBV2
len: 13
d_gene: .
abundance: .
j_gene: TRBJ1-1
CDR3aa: CASRNEGVTEAFF
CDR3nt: TGTGCCAGCAGGAACGAGGGGGTCACTGAAGCTTTCTTT

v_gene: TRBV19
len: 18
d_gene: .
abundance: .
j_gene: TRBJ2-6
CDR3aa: CASSIHRWGLSGANVLTF
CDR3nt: TGTGCCAGTAGTATCCACAGGTGGGGACTCTCTGGGGCCAACGTCCTGACTTTC

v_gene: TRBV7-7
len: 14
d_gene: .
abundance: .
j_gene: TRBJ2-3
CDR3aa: CASSLAPGGDTQYF
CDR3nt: TGTGCTAGCAGCTTAGCGCCAGGGGGGGATACGCAGTATTTT

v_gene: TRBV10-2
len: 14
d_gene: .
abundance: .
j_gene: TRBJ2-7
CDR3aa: CASSPGRGRYEQYF
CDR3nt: TGCGCCAGCAGCCCCGGGCGGGGGCGGTACGAGCAGTACTTC

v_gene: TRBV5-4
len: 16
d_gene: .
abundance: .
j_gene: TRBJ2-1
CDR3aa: CASSLALRGTYNEQFF
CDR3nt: TGTGCCAGCAGCTTGGCCCTGCGGGGGACATACAATGAGCAGTTCTTC

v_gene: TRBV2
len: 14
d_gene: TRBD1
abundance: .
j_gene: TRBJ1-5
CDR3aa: CASSVDRGDQPQHF
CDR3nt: TGTGCCAGCAGCGTGGACAGGGGGGATCAGCCCCAGCATTTT

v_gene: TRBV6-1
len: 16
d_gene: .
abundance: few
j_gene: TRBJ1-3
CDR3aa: CASSVGGIYSGNTIYF
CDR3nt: TGTGCCAGCAGTGTCGGGGGAATATACTCTGGAAACACCATATATTTT

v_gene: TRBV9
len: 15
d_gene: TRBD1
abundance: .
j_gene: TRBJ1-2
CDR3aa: CASSPTPGQALGYTF
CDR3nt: TGTGCCAGCAGCCCTACCCCGGGACAGGCCCTAGGCTACACCTTC

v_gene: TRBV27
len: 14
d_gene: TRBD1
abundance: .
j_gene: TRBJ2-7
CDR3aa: CASSSQTGLSEQYF
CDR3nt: TGTGCCAGCAGTTCCCAGACAGGGCTAAGCGAGCAGTACTTC

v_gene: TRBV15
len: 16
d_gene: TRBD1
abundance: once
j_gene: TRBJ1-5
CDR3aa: CATSRGTEGGNQPQHF
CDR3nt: TGTGCCACCAGCCGTGGGACAGAGGGGGGCAATCAGCCCCAGCATTTT

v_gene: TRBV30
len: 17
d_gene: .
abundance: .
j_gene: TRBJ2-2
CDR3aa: CARGRGHARGGTGELFF
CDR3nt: TGTGCCCGGGGGAGGGGACACGCTCGGGGAGGGACCGGGGAGCTGTTTTTT

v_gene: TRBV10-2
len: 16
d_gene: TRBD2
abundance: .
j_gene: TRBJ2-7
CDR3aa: CASAEFSGGVPYEQYF
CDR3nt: TGCGCCAGCGCAGAGTTTAGCGGGGGGGTTCCCTACGAGCAGTACTTC

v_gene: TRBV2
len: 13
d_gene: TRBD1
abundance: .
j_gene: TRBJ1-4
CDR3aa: CASSGQGSEKLFF
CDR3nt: TGTGCCAGCAGCGGACAGGGATCTGAAAAACTGTTTTTT

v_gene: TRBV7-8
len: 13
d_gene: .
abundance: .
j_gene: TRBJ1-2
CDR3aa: CASSLTELYGYTF
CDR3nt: TGTGCCAGCAGCTTGACAGAGCTCTATGGCTACACCTTC

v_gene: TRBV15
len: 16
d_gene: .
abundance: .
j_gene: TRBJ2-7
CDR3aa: CATSRDLPAVTYEQYF
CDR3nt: TGTGCCACCAGCAGAGATCTCCCAGCGGTGACCTACGAGCAGTACTTC

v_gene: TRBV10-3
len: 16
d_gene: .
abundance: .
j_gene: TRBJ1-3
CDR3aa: CAISDGQGQSGNTIYF
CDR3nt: TGTGCCATCAGTGATGGTCAGGGTCAGTCTGGAAACACCATATATTTT

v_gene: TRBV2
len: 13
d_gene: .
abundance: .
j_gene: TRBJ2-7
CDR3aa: CASSEGSGYEQYF
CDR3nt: TGTGCCAGCAGTGAGGGCAGTGGCTACGAGCAGTACTTC

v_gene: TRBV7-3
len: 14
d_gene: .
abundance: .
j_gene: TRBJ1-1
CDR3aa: CASSLKGGDTEAFF
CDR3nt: TGTGCCAGCAGCTTAAAGGGGGGGGACACTGAAGCTTTCTTT

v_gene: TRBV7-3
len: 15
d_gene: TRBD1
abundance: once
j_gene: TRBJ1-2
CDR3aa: CASSPGQGAGYGYTF
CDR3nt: TGTGCCAGCAGCCCGGGACAGGGGGCAGGCTATGGCTACACCTTC

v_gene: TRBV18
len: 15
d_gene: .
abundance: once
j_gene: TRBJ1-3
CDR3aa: CASSPVGVAGNTIYF
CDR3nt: TGTGCCAGCTCACCGGTGGGAGTTGCTGGAAACACCATATATTTT

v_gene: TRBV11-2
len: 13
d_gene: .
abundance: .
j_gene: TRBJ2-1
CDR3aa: CASSLVAPGEQFF
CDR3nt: TGTGCCAGCAGCTTAGTTGCTCCGGGTGAGCAGTTCTTC

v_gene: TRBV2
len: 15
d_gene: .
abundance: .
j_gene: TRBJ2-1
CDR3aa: CASWSYPSSYNEQFF
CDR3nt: TGTGCCAGCTGGTCATACCCTAGCTCCTACAATGAGCAGTTCTTC

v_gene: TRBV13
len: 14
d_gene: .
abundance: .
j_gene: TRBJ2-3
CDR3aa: CASSLGRSTDTQYF
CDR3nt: TGTGCCAGCAGCTTAGGCCGGTCTACAGATACGCAGTATTTT

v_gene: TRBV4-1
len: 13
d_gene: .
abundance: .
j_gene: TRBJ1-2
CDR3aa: CASSQAAGYGYTF
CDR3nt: TGCGCCAGCAGCCAAGCGGCGGGCTATGGCTACACCTTC

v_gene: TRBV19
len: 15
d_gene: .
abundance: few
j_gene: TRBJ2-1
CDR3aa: CASRGGARSYNEQFF
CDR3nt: TGTGCCAGTAGGGGGGGGGCCCGATCCTACAATGAGCAGTTCTTC

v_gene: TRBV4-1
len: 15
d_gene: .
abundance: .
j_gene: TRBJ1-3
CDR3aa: CASSPPWSSGNTIYF
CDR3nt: TGCGCCAGCAGCCCCCCATGGAGCTCTGGAAACACCATATATTTT

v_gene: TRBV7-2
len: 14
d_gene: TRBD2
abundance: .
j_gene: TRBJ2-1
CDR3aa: CASSLQRGPGEQFF
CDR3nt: TGTGCCAGCAGCTTACAGCGGGGGCCGGGGGAGCAGTTCTTC

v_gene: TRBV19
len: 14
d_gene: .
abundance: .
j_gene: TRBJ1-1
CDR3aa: CASRYGEVGTRAFF
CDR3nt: TGTGCCAGTAGATATGGGGAGGTCGGGACTCGGGCTTTCTTT

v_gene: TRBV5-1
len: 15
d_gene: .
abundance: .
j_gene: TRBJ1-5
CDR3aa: CASSPGGGGNQPQHF
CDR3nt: TGCGCCAGCAGCCCCGGTGGAGGCGGCAATCAGCCCCAGCATTTT

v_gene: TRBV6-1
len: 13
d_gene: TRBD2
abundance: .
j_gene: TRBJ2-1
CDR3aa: CASKLAGYNEQFF
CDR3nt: TGTGCCAGCAAACTAGCGGGGTACAATGAGCAGTTCTTC

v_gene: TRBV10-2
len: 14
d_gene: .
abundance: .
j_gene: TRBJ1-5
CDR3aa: CASSESAPGVPQHF
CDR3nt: TGCGCCAGCAGTGAGTCAGCGCCCGGGGTGCCCCAGCATTTT

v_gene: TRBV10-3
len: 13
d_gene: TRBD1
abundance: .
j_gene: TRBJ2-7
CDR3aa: CAIRTGMTYEQYF
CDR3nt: TGTGCCATCCGGACAGGGATGACCTACGAGCAGTACTTC

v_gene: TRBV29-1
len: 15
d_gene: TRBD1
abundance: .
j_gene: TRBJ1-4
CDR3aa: CSVDDRGLGNEKLFF
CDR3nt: TGCAGCGTTGACGACAGGGGGCTGGGTAATGAAAAACTGTTTTTT

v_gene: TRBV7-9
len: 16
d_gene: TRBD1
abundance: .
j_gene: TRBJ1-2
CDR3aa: CASSAGQGKGTYGYTF
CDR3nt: TGTGCCAGCAGCGCCGGACAGGGGAAGGGAACCTATGGCTACACCTTC

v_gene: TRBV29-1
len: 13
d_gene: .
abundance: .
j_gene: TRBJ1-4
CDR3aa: CSAASTDNEKLFF
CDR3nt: TGCAGCGCCGCCTCGACAGATAATGAAAAACTGTTTTTT

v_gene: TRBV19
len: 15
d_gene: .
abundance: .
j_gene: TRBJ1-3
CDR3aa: CASSTPQKRGNTIYF
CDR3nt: TGTGCCAGTAGTACACCCCAGAAGCGGGGAAACACCATATATTTT

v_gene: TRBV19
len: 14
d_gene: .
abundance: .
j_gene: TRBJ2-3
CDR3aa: CASTPGGTTDTQYF
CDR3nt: TGTGCCAGTACTCCCGGGGGAACCACAGATACGCAGTATTTT

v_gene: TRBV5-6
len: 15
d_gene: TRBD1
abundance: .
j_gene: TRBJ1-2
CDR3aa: CASSLLRTGGYGYTF
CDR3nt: TGTGCCAGCAGCTTGTTACGGACAGGGGGTTATGGCTACACCTTC

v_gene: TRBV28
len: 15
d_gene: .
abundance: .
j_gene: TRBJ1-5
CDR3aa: CASSSGGAGNQPQHF
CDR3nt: TGTGCCAGCAGTTCAGGTGGGGCTGGCAATCAGCCCCAGCATTTT

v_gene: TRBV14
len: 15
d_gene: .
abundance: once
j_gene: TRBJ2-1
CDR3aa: CASSPPRGSYNEQFF
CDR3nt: TGTGCCAGCAGCCCTCCCCGGGGTTCCTACAATGAGCAGTTCTTC

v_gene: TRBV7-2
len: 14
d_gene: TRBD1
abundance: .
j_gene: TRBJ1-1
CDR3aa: CASSPDRGTTEAFF
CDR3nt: TGTGCCAGCAGCCCCGACAGGGGCACCACTGAAGCTTTCTTT

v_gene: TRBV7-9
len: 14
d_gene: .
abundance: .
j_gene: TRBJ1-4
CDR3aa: CASSPLGQREKLFF
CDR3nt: TGTGCCAGCAGCCCGCTTGGACAGAGGGAAAAACTGTTTTTT

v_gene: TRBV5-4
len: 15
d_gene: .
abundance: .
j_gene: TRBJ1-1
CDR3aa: CASSIVDSRGTEAFF
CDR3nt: TGTGCCAGCAGCATAGTGGACAGCCGCGGCACTGAAGCTTTCTTT

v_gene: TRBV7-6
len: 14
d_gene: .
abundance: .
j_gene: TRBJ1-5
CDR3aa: CASSLGEAIQPQHF
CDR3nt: TGTGCCAGCAGCTTAGGGGAGGCAATTCAGCCCCAGCATTTT

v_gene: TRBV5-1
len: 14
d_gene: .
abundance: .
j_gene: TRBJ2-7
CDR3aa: CASSFAGPPYEQYF
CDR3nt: TGCGCCAGCAGCTTTGCGGGGCCCCCCTACGAGCAGTACTTC

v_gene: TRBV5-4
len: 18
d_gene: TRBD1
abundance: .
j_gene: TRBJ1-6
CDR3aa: CASSSGGTGTLYNSPPHF
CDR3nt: TGTGCCAGCAGCTCAGGGGGAACCGGGACACTCTATAATTCACCCCCCCACTTT

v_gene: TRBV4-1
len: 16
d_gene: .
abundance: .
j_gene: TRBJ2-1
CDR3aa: CASSQDSQGRGNEQFF
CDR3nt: TGCGCCAGCAGCCAAGACTCCCAAGGACGGGGAAATGAGCAGTTCTTC

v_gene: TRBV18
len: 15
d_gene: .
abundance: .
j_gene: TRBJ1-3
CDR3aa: CASSPYVEAGNTIYF
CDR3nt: TGTGCCAGCTCACCTTATGTAGAAGCTGGAAACACCATATATTTT

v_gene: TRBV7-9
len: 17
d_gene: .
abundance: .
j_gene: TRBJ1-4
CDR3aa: CASIKPGHLATNEKLFF
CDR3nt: TGTGCCAGCATCAAACCGGGACACCTTGCAACTAATGAAAAACTGTTTTTT